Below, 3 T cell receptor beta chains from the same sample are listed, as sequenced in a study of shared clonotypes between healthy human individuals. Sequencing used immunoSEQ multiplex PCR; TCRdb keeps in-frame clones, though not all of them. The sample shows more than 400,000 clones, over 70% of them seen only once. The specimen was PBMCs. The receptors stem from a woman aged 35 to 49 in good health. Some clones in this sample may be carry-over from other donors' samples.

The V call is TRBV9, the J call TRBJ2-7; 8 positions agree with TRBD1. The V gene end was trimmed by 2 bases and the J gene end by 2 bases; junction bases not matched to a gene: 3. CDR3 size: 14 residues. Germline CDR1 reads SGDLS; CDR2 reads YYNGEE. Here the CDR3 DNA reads TGTGCCAGCAGCGTGACAGGGGTGCCCTACGAGCAGTACTTC. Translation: CASSVTGVPYEQYF.

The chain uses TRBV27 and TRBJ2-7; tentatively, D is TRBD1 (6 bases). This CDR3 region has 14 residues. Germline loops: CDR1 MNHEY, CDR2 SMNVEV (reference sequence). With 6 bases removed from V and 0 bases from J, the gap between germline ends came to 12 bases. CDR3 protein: CASRPTQGSYEQYF. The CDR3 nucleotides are TGTGCCAGCAGACCCACACAGGGCTCCTACGAGCAGTACTTC.

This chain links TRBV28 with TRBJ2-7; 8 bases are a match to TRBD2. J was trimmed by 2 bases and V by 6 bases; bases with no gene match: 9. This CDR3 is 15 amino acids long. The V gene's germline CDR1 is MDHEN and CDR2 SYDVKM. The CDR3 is CASRSPGLGPYEQYF. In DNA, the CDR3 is TGTGCCAGCAGATCTCCGGGACTAGGTCCCTACGAGCAGTACTTC.